Below, 24 T cell receptor beta chains from the same sample are listed, as sequenced in a study of blood T cell repertoires in COVID-19. Here immunoSEQ multiplex PCR was the method, and the copy in TCRdb shows in-frame clones only, minus some. Among around 120,000 clones listed, around 83% were seen once. The sequencing input was peripheral blood. The receptors shown here come from a man in his forties with active or convalescent COVID-19.

The chain is built from TRBV6-5 and TRBJ2-7; no firm D call. CDR3 length: 12 amino acids. Trimming removed 2 bases at V and 3 bases at J, with 5 bases between. The V gene's germline CDR1 is MNHEY and CDR2 SVGAGI. The CDR3 region is CASSYRGYEQYF. DNA of the CDR3: TGTGCCAGCAGTTACAGAGGCTACGAGCAGTACTTC.

This chain connects TRBV27 to TRBJ1-5; 9 bases align to TRBD1. The germline V gene encodes CDR1 MNHEY and CDR2 SMNVEV (reference sequence). CDR3 size: 14 residues. The V and J ends lost 4 bases and 8 bases, in that order; junction bases with no gene match: 6. CDR3 protein: CASSSDRGLKPQHF. CDR3 DNA: TGTGCCAGCAGTTCCGACAGGGGGTTAAAGCCCCAGCATTTT.

V usage is TRBV3-1 (or the pseudogene TRBV3-2) and J usage is TRBJ1-1, with D possibly matching TRBD1 (5 bases). Trimming shortened V by 6 bases and J by 1 base, and 9 bases separated the two germline ends. Germline V gene sequence: CDR1 LGHDT, CDR2 YNNKEL (reference sequence). This CDR3 region has 13 residues. CDR3 loop: CASRQDPNTEAFF. The DNA for the CDR3 is TGTGCCAGCAGACAGGACCCGAACACTGAAGCTTTCTTT.

The V and J genes are TRBV7-8 and TRBJ2-5, with D hard to call. CDR1 and CDR2 (germline): SGHVS, FQNEAQ. CDR3 length equals 14 residues. Trimming pared 5 bases from V and 0 bases from J, leaving 10 bases between. The CDR3 nucleotides are TGTGCCAGCAGCCTCGAGGAGAACCAAGAGACCCAGTACTTC. It yields the protein CASSLEENQETQYF.

This sequence joins TRBV14 and TRBJ2-1; 9 bases map to TRBD2. This CDR3 spans 13 amino acids. CDR1 is SGHDN and CDR2 is FVKESK in the germline V gene. V was clipped by 2 bases and J by 9 bases; unmatched bases: 2. The CDR3 nucleotides are TGTGCCAGCAGCCAACGGACTAGCGCTGAGCAGTTCTTC. This encodes CASSQRTSAEQFF.

V and J are TRBV27 and TRBJ1-3; D call uncertain. V lost 6 bases, J lost 0 bases, and 15 bases lay in between. Germline CDR1 MNHEY, CDR2 SMNVEV (reference sequence). The CDR3 extends over 16 amino acids. For the CDR3, the DNA is TGTGCCAGCAGCCAGAGACCCGGGAACTCTGGAAACACCATATATTTT. This codes for CASSQRPGNSGNTIYF.

The V and J genes are TRBV19 and TRBJ2-2; TRBD1 agrees at 9 bases. This CDR3 has 16 residues. The germline gives CDR1 LNHDA, CDR2 SQIVND (reference sequence). The V and J ends lost 3 bases and 4 bases, in that order; junction bases with no gene match: 6. CDR3 in amino acids: CASSIRQGGSTGELFF. In DNA, the CDR3 is TGTGCCAGTAGTATTCGACAGGGGGGGAGCACCGGGGAGCTGTTTTTT.

The chain combines TRBV20-1 with TRBJ2-5; D unresolved. Germline CDR1 and CDR2: DFQATT and SNEGSKA (reference sequence). The V end lost 3 bases, the J end lost 3 bases, and 8 bases lay between the germline ends. This CDR3 is 12 amino acids long. The CDR3 DNA reads TGCAGTGCTAGTGCCGGAGAAGAGACCCAGTACTTC. This encodes CSASAGEETQYF.

The rearrangement joins TRBV7-2 to TRBJ1-2; D possibly corresponds to TRBD1 (5 bases). This CDR3 is 15 amino acids long. The germline V gene has CDR1 SGHTA and CDR2 FQGNSA. The ends were cut back, 1 base at V and 5 bases at J, with 14 bases in the middle. The CDR3 spells CASSLDPSRVYGYTF. The CDR3 DNA follows: TGTGCCAGCAGCTTAGACCCCTCCAGGGTTTATGGCTACACCTTC.

CDR3 amino acids: CASSQDASHTEAFF. CDR3 DNA sequence: TGTGCCAGCAGCCAAGATGCGAGCCACACTGAAGCTTTCTTT. This chain connects TRBV14 to TRBJ1-1, with D hard to call. Germline V gene sequence: CDR1 SGHDN, CDR2 FVKESK. CDR3 length equals 14 residues. V lost 0 bases to trimming and J lost 3 bases, with 8 bases between them.

The gene calls are TRBV6-1 and TRBJ1-2; possibly TRBD1 for D (5 bases). Germline loops: CDR1 MNHNS, CDR2 SASEGT. This CDR3 contains 13 residues. Trimming left V 0 bases short and J 5 bases short, with 7 bases between. This CDR3 is CASSEARGYGYTF. CDR3 DNA sequence: TGTGCCAGCAGTGAAGCGCGGGGGTATGGCTACACCTTC.

This chain links TRBV12-5 with TRBJ2-1, with 12 positions matching TRBD2. Germline CDR1 is LGHNT and CDR2 is FRNRAP. V lost 5 bases and J lost 8; bases outside the gene matches: 7. CDR3 length: 15 amino acids. CDR3 in amino acids: CASGTSGGTGDEQFF. In DNA, the CDR3 is TGTGCTAGTGGTACTAGCGGGGGGACAGGGGATGAGCAGTTCTTC.

J is TRBJ1-4 and V is TRBV7-6; 7 nucleotides agree with TRBD1. V shed 6 bases and J 6 bases; nucleotides not matched to a gene: 4. The CDR3 extends over 13 amino acids. Germline CDR1 SGHVS, CDR2 FNYEAQ. As DNA, the CDR3 is TGTGCCAGCAGGACAGGGCGGTATGAAAAACTGTTTTTT. Protein: CASRTGRYEKLFF.

The chain employs TRBV7-8 and TRBJ2-5; D unclear. Germline CDR1 reads SGHVS; CDR2 reads FQNEAQ. The CDR3 covers 11 residues. Trimming shortened V by 6 bases and J by 2 bases, and 4 bases separated the two germline ends. The CDR3 loop reads CASRQQETQYF. The CDR3 DNA reads TGTGCCAGCAGACAGCAAGAGACCCAGTACTTC.

In this sample, this clone turned up once. The chain couples TRBV14 to TRBJ2-7; D is unresolved. The CDR3 has 13 residues. V shed 6 bases and J shed 1 base, with 10 bases lying between them. The germline gives CDR1 SGHDN, CDR2 FVKESK. CDR3 in amino acids: CASSVTKSYEQYF. DNA of the CDR3: TGTGCCAGCAGTGTGACAAAGTCCTACGAGCAGTACTTC. Supplemented by reference TRBV14 and TRBJ2-7, the full variable domain reads EAGVTQFPSHSVIEKGQTVTLRCDPISGHDNLYWYRRVMGKEIKFLLHFVKESKQDESGMPNNRFLAERTGGTYSTLKVQPAELEDSGVYFCASSVTKSYEQYFGPGTRLTVT.

V is TRBV11-2 and J is TRBJ2-7; 7 bases align to TRBD1. The CDR3 consists of 14 residues. Germline loops: CDR1 SGHAT, CDR2 FQNNGV. Trimming cost V 5 bases and J 7 bases; bases outside gene matches: 11. The DNA for the CDR3 is TGTGCCAGCAGCCTCGCCGACAGGGTCGATGAGCAGTACTTC. This encodes CASSLADRVDEQYF.

The chain combines TRBV10-3 with TRBJ2-1, with 12 bases that match TRBD2. The CDR3 loop spans 16 amino acids. The J segment lost 5 bases and the V segment lost 8 bases, leaving 10 bases of the junction unmatched. Germline CDR1 is ENHRY and CDR2 is SYGVKD. The CDR3 nucleotides are TGTGCCATCGGCCTAGCGGGGGGGGCCAGGGACAATGAGCAGTTCTTC. Its protein product is CAIGLAGGARDNEQFF.

A few counts support this clone. The chain links TRBV11-3 to TRBJ2-7; 9 positions agree with TRBD1. The trim removed 5 bases at V and 6 bases at J, leaving 5 bases unmatched. Germline loops: CDR1 SGHNT, CDR2 YENEEA. This CDR3 contains 13 residues. The CDR3 DNA sequence: TGTGCCAGCAGCCCGGACAGGGGTGGCGAGCAGTACTTC. It codes for CASSPDRGGEQYF.

This clone was detected once. The chain couples TRBV27 to TRBJ1-1; 9 positions match TRBD1. The CDR3 is made up of 17 amino acids. Unmatched junction bases numbered 11, after V lost 6 bases and J lost 0 bases. Germline CDR1 reads MNHEY; CDR2 reads SMNVEV (reference sequence). The CDR3 region is CASSRLGTGYMNTEAFF. The CDR3 nucleotides are TGTGCCAGCAGCCGCTTGGGGACAGGGTACATGAACACTGAAGCTTTCTTT.

The chain joins TRBV12-5 to TRBJ1-1, with 7 bases aligning to TRBD1. Trimming removed 0 bases from V and 9 bases from J; junction bases left unmatched: 10. CDR1 and CDR2 from the germline V gene are LGHNT and FRNRAP. The CDR3 consists of 15 residues. CDR3 in DNA: TGTGCTAGTGGTTTGGTCCCCCGGACAGGTTGGAAAGCTTTCTTT. Encoded protein: CASGLVPRTGWKAFF.

The genes are TRBV10-3 and TRBJ2-7, with TRBD1 identical over 8 bases. CDR1 and CDR2 from the germline V gene are ENHRY and SYGVKD. The junction had 5 bases not matched to a gene; V was cut back by 7 bases and J by 3 bases. The CDR3 extends over 13 amino acids. CDR3 sequence reads: CAINDGTGYEQYF. For the CDR3, the DNA is TGTGCCATCAACGATGGGACAGGCTACGAGCAGTACTTC.

The gene calls are TRBV6-2 or TRBV6-3 and TRBJ2-4; 11 nucleotides align to TRBD1. Trimming took 5 bases from V and 1 from J; bases not matched to a gene: 4. The CDR3 totals 16 residues. Germline-derived CDR1 and CDR2 are MNHEY and SVGEGT. In DNA form, the CDR3 reads TGTGCCAGCAGTCGGACAGGGGGCTTGGCCAAAAACATTCAGTACTTC. This gives the protein CASSRTGGLAKNIQYF.

This clone has more than one count but fewer than ten. The chain links TRBV5-1 to TRBJ1-4, with unresolved D. The V end was cut by 1 base, the J end by 0 bases, with 4 bases between. The CDR3 runs to 14 residues. CDR1 is SGHRS and CDR2 is YFSETQ in the germline V gene. CDR3 nucleotides: TGCGCCAGCAGCTTGCTTGCAACTAATGAAAAACTGTTTTTT. It translates to CASSLLATNEKLFF.

The chain's CDR3 is CASSLNRAGGLGTDTQYF. The DNA for the CDR3 is TGCGCCAGCAGCTTAAACCGAGCGGGGGGCCTGGGAACAGATACGCAGTATTTT. The chain is built from TRBV5-1 and TRBJ2-3; 9 bases map to TRBD2. The junction had 13 bases not matched to a gene; V was cut back by 2 bases and J by 3 bases. This CDR3 contains 18 residues. CDR1 is SGHRS and CDR2 is YFSETQ in the germline V gene.